These 17 T cell receptor beta chains came from one sample sequenced in a study of tumor and adjacent non-tumor tissue in lung cancer. The template was RNA from unsorted bulk tissue. The normal lung tissue was taken more than 3 cm from the tumor edge. Three rounds of nested PCR, following a modified ARM-PCR protocol, produced the TCRbeta library. TCRdb ran MiXCR on the multiplex PCR reads and lists one entry per CDR3 protein. Of some 80,000 distinct CDR3 sequences in the sample, 70% to 90% were seen once. Sequenced: distant non-tumor lung tissue. These receptors all come from a man aged 55 to 70 with non-small cell lung cancer.

To note about this clonotype: As the CDR3 is not closed by the conserved phenylalanine or tryptophan, this likely results from a read error. The DNA is left out, because the CDR3 cannot be placed on it with certainty; the CDR3 is given as TCRdb lists it. The chain is built from TRBV11-2 and TRBJ2-6; the table gives TRBD1 as D, unverified against the DNA. The CDR3 sequence runs 19 residues, both termini included. Germline lookup yields CDR1 SGHAT and CDR2 FQNNGV. The CDR3 spells CASSLVPKDTPSGANVLTL.

Turning to this clonotype: A junction end diverges from the germline sequence, so it may reflect a read error. The chain uses TRBV11-2 and TRBJ2-1; D remains unclear. CDR3 length equals 14 residues. In germline, CDR1 is SGHAT, CDR2 FQNNGV. CDR3 loop: CASSLVERDNEQFF. The CDR3 nucleotides are TGTGCGAGCAGCTTAGTTGAACGGGACAATGAGCAGTTCTTC.

The chain joins TRBV20-1 to TRBJ1-5, with TRBD1 as a possible D gene (6 bases). The assigned J gene may be wrong: the sequence end matches TRBJ2-3 better. Germline V gene sequence: CDR1 DFQATT, CDR2 SNEGSKA (reference sequence). The CDR3 is made up of 13 amino acids. CDR3 sequence (DNA): TGCAGTGCTAGGTATTGGGACAATCAGTCCCAGTATTTT. This encodes CSARYWDNQSQYF.

This clonotype came up once. The genes are TRBV20-1 and TRBJ2-1; TRBD2 aligns across 7 bases. CDR3 size: 14 residues. Per the germline V gene, CDR1 is DFQATT and CDR2 is SNEGSKA (reference sequence). DNA for the CDR3: TGCAGAGCTCCCCACCCACGGGGGGTCAATGAGCAGTTCTTC. This translates into CRAPHPRGVNEQFF.

Remarks on this clonotype: Lacking the conserved final phenylalanine or tryptophan, this CDR3 likely reflects a read error. The chain couples TRBV4-1 to TRBJ1-4; 7 bases agree with TRBD1. Germline V CDR1 and CDR2: MGHRA, YSYEKL. The J segment lost 7 bases and the V segment lost 6 bases, leaving 11 bases of the junction unmatched. The CDR3 sequence is 15 residues long. The CDR3 coding sequence is TGCGCCAGCAGGGGGGACAGCAAGACGCGTGAAAAACTGTTTTCT. Translation: CASRGDSKTREKLFS.

Worth noting for this clonotype: One end of the junction fails to match germline, which may point to a read error. The gene calls are TRBV12-3 or TRBV12-4 and TRBJ2-2, with a tentative D call TRBD2 (6 bases). The CDR3 is made up of 16 amino acids. The CDR3 coding sequence is TGTGCCAGCAGTTTGCTCTGGAGGAGGGAGACCGGAGAGCTGTTTTTT. Its translation: CASSLLWRRETGELFF.

On this clonotype: The junction departs from the called germline gene at one end, perhaps through a read error. This chain joins TRBV11-3 and TRBJ2-5; TRBD1 agrees at 8 bases. This CDR3 is built from 14 residues. Germline V CDR1 and CDR2: SGHNT, YENEEA. The DNA of the CDR3 is TGTGCCAGCAGTAGAACGGACAGGGAAGAGGCCCAGAACTTC. Residues: CASSRTDREEAQNF.

As to this clonotype: Germline is not matched at one junction end, which may reflect a read error. This CDR3 reads CASSFSSVSTDKQYF. CDR3 nucleotides: TGTGCCAGCAGTTTCAGCAGCGTTAGCACAGATAAGCAGTATTTT. This chain links TRBV12-3 or TRBV12-4 with TRBJ2-3; D gene unclear. The CDR3 loop spans 15 amino acids.

The DNA for the CDR3 is TGTGCCAGCAGCTTAGGGACCAGTAGGGGGTCCCAAGAGACCCAGTACTTC. Translation gives CASSLGTSRGSQETQYF. V and J are TRBV11-3 and TRBJ2-5; tentatively, D is TRBD1 (6 bases). The length of the CDR3 is 17 residues. Trimming removed 1 base at V and 1 base at J, with 16 bases between. The germline V gene encodes CDR1 SGHNT and CDR2 YENEEA.

A single count supports this clonotype. The chain links TRBV20-1 to TRBJ2-5; TRBD2 matches 14 bases. The CDR3 extends over 17 amino acids. Germline-derived CDR1 and CDR2 are DFQATT and SNEGSKA (reference sequence). V trimming: 0 bases; J trimming: 9 bases; junction bases outside the gene matches: 12. The CDR3 DNA reads TGCAGTGCTAGAGATCGGGAGACTAGCGGGGGGGCGATCCCCCAGTACTTC. As protein: CSARDRETSGGAIPQYF.

At least ten counts were recorded for this clonotype. The gene calls are TRBV6-5 and TRBJ2-3; D might be TRBD2 (6 bases). The CDR3 runs 13 residues. V lost 6 bases and J lost 1, with 8 bases in between. In germline, CDR1 is MNHEY, CDR2 SVGAGI. DNA of the CDR3: TGTGCCAGCAGGTCTAGCGGCACAGATACGCAGTATTTT. Amino acid sequence: CASRSSGTDTQYF.

This clonotype was detected many times. The rearrangement uses TRBV12-3 or TRBV12-4 and TRBJ1-1; D is undetermined. The CDR3 is 14 residues long. The V and J ends lost 5 bases and 6 bases respectively, with 16 bases between them. This CDR3 is CASSLVPRGAEAFF. The CDR3 DNA sequence: TGTGCCAGCAGTCTAGTCCCCCGAGGCGCTGAAGCTTTCTTT.

With respect to this clonotype: A much larger clone lies a single base off, so this may be a read error. The V call is TRBV20-1, the J call TRBJ2-5; 7 bases match TRBD1. This CDR3 is 14 amino acids long. The germline gives CDR1 DFQATT, CDR2 SNEGSKA (reference sequence). The CDR3 sequence: CNAARQGEQETQYF. The CDR3 DNA is TGCAATGCGGCGAGACAGGGAGAACAAGAGACCCAGTACTTC.

This clonotype was recorded a few times. One end of the junction varies from germline; a read error may be responsible. V usage is TRBV11-3 and J usage is TRBJ1-1; D is unclear. The CDR3 runs 18 residues. From germline, CDR1 is SGHNT and CDR2 YENEEA. The CDR3 loop is CASSLTPNLYGRNTETFF. The CDR3 DNA is TGTGCCAGCAGCTTAACGCCGAATCTGTATGGTCGGAACACCGAAACTTTCTTC.

Comments on this clonotype: The germline gene is not matched at one end of the junction; a read error may be the cause. J is TRBJ1-1 and V is TRBV29-1; 7 bases line up with TRBD1. This CDR3 spans 13 amino acids. Per germline, CDR1 SQVTM and CDR2 ANQGSEA. The CDR3: CSTGQDQTTEAFF. CDR3 bases: TGCAGCACCGGACAGGACCAGACCACTGAAGCCTTCTTT.

Written as DNA, the CDR3 is TGTGCCGACAGTTATGGCACAGGGACAAATCAGCCCCAGCATTTT. Its translation: CADSYGTGTNQPQHF. This chain uses TRBV6-2 or TRBV6-3 with TRBJ1-5, with TRBD1 as a possible D gene (6 bases). CDR1 is MNHEY and CDR2 is SVGEGT in the germline V gene. The CDR3 has 15 residues. V was trimmed by 11 bases and J by 4 bases, leaving 21 bases between them.

Worth noting for this clonotype: Without the conserved terminal phenylalanine or tryptophan, this CDR3 likely stems from a read error. This chain links TRBV20-1 with TRBJ2-4, with TRBD1 matching over 7 bases. Germline CDR1 reads DFQATT; CDR2 reads SNEGSKA (reference sequence). The CDR3 extends over 14 amino acids. V lost 8 bases and J lost 8; bases outside the gene matches: 15. Written as DNA, the CDR3 is TGCAGTCCTCTCCCTGGGACAGAGTGGGACATTCAGTACATC. Translation gives CSPLPGTEWDIQYI.